This TCR beta chain is drawn from a study of identical twins. Study conclusions and caveats: Findings came from cross-sectional statistics, without long-term follow-up of donors. Insertions were fewer in abundant cord blood beta clonotypes, whereas memory repertoires showed none of this pattern. Modelling approaches yielded underestimates of out-of-frame TCR alpha sharing between monozygotic twins.

Unique molecular identifiers were in the cDNA, with template-switch universal primer binding. Each CDR3 protein gets one entry after TCRdb re-called the 5' RACE reads with MiXCR. This repertoire shows about 1.7 million distinct CDR3 sequences, about 30% found once; its top ten account for 0.25% to 0.3%. CDR1 and CDR2 from the germline V gene are ENHRY and SYGVKD. This CDR3 is built from 13 residues. The V end was cut by 6 bases, the J end by 5 bases, with 8 bases between. This clonotype was observed a handful of times. What it binds is not known. What was sequenced was cord blood. The TCR originated in a newborn girl in good health. This rearrangement joins TRBV10-3 to TRBJ1-6; tentatively, D is TRBD1 (5 bases). CDR3 protein: CAIRGRDNSPLHF. The CDR3 DNA follows: TGTGCCATCAGGGGCAGGGATAATTCACCCCTCCACTTT.